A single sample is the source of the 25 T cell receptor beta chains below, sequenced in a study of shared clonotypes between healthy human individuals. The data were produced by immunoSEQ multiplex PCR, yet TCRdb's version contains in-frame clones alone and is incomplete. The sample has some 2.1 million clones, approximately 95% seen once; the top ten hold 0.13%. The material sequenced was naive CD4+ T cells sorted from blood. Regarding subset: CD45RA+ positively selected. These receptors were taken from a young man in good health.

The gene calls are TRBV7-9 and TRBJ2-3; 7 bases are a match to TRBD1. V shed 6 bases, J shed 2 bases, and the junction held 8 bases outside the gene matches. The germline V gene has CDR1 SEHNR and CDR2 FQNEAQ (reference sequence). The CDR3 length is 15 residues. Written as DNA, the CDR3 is TGTGCCAGCAGGGATGACAGGGTTCTCACAGATACGCAGTATTTT. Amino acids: CASRDDRVLTDTQYF.

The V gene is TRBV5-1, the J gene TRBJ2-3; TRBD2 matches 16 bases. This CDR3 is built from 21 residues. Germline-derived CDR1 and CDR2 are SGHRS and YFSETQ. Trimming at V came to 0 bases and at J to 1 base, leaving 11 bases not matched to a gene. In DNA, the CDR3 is TGCGCCAGCAGCTTGGGCACAGCCGGGACTAGCGGGAGGGCACGCACAGATACGCAGTATTTT. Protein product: CASSLGTAGTSGRARTDTQYF.

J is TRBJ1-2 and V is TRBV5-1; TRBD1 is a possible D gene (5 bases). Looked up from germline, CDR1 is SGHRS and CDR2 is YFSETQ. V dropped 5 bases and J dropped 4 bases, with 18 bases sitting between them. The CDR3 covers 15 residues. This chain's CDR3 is CASRRGPPEGYGYTF. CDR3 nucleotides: TGCGCCAGCAGGCGGGGACCCCCAGAAGGCTATGGCTACACCTTC. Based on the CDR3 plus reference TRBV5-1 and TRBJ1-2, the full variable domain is KAGVTQTPRYLIKTRGQQVTLSCSPISGHRSVSWYQQTPGQGLQFLFEYFSETQRNKGNFPGRFSGRQFSNSRSEMNVSTLELGDSALYLCASRRGPPEGYGYTFGSGTRLTVV.

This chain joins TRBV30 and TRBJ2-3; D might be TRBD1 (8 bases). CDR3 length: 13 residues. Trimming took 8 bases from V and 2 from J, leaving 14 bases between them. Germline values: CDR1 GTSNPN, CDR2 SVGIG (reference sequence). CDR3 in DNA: TGTGCCACAGGGGGGGGAAACACAGATACGCAGTATTTT. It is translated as CATGGGNTDTQYF.

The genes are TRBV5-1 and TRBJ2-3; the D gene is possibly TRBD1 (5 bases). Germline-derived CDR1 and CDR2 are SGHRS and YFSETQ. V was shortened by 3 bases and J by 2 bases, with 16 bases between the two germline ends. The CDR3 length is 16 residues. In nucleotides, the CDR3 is TGCGCCAGCAGCTCTTCGGACACAACCACCACAGATACGCAGTATTTT. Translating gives CASSSSDTTTTDTQYF.

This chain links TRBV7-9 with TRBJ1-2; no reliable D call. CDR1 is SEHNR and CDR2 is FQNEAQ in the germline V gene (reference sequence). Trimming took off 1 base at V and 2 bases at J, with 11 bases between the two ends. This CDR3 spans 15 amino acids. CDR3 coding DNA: TGTGCCAGCAGCTTAGGCCCTTTGGCCAACTATGGCTACACCTTC. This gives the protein CASSLGPLANYGYTF.

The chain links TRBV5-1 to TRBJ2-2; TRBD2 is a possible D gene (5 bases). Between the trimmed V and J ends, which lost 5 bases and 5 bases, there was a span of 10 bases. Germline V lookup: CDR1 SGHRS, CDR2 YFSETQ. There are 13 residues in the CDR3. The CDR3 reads CASSMRETGELFF. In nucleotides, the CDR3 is TGCGCCAGCAGTATGAGGGAGACCGGGGAGCTGTTTTTT.

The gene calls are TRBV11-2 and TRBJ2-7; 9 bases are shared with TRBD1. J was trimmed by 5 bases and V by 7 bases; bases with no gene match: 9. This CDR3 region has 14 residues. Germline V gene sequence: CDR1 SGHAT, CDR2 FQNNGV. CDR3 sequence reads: CASKISRDRDEQYF. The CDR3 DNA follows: TGTGCCAGCAAAATATCCCGGGACAGGGACGAGCAGTACTTC.

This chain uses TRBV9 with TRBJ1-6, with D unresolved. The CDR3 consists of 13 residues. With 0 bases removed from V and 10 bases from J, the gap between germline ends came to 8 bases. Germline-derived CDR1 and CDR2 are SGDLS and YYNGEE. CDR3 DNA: TGTGCCAGCAGCGTAGTCAACGACTCACCCCTCCACTTT. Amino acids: CASSVVNDSPLHF.

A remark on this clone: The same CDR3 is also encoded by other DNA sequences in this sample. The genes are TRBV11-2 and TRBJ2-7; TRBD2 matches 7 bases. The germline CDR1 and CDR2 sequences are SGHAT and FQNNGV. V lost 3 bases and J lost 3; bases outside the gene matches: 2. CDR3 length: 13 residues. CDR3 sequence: CASSFSGGYEQYF. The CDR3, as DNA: TGTGCCAGCAGCTTCTCGGGGGGCTACGAGCAGTACTTC.

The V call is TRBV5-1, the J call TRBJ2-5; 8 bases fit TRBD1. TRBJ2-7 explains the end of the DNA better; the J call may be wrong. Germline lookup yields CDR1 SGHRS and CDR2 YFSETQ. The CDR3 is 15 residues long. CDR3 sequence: CASSLGGTGLYEQYF. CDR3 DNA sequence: TGCGCCAGCAGCTTGGGAGGGACAGGCCTCTACGAGCAGTACTTC.

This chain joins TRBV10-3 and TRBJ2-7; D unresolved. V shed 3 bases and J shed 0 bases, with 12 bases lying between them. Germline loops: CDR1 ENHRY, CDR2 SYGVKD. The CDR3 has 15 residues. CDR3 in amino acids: CAISERADPSYEQYF. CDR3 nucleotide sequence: TGTGCCATCAGTGAACGGGCAGACCCCTCCTACGAGCAGTACTTC.

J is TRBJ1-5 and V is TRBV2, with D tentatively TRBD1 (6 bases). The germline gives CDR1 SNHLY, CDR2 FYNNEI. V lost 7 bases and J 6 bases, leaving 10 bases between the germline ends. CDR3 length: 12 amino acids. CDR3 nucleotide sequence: TGTGCCAGCACCGGAGGGGGTCAGCCCCAGCATTTT. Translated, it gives CASTGGGQPQHF.

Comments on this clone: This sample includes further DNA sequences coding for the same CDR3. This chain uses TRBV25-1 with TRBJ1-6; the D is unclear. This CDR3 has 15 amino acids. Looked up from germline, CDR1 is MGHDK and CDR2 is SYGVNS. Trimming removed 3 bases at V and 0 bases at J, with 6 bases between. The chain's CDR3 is CASSEGSSYNSPLHF. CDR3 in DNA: TGTGCCAGCAGTGAGGGAAGCTCCTATAATTCACCCCTCCACTTT.

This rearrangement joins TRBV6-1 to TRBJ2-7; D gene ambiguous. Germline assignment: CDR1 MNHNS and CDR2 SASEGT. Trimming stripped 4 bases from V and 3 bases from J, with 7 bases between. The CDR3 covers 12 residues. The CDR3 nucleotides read TGTGCCAGCAGTGTTCCCGTCTACGAGCAGTACTTC. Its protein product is CASSVPVYEQYF.

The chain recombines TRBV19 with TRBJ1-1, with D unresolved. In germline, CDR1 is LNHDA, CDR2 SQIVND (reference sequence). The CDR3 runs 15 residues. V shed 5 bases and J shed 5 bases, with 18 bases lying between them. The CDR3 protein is CASSPEGPPRTEAFF. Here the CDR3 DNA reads TGTGCCAGTAGTCCTGAGGGCCCCCCGAGGACTGAAGCTTTCTTT.

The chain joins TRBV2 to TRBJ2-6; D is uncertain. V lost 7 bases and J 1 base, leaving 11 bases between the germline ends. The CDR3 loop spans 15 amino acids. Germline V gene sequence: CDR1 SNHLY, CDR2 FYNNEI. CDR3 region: CASTRSVSGANVLTF. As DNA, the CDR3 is TGTGCCAGCACTCGAAGCGTGTCTGGGGCCAACGTCCTGACTTTC.

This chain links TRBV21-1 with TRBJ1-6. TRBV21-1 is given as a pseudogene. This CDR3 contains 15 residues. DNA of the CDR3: TGTGCCAGCAGCATCCCCTGGGTCGATAATTCACCCCTCCACTTT. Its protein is CASSIPWVDNSPLHF.

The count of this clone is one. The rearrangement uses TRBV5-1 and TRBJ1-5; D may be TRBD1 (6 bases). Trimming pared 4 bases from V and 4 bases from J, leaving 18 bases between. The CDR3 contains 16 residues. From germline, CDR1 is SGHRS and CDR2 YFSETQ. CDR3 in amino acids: CASSEVGGAFNQPQHF. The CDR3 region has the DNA TGCGCCAGCAGCGAAGTAGGGGGGGCCTTTAATCAGCCCCAGCATTTT.

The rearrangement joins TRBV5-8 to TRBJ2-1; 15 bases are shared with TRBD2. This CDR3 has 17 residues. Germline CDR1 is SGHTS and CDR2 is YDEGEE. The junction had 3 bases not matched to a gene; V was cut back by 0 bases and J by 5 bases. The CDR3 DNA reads TGTGCCAGCAGCTTGGGCGGGACTAGCGGGAGGAACAATGAGCAGTTCTTC. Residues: CASSLGGTSGRNNEQFF.

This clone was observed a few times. The CDR3 coding sequence is TGCAGCGTGGCGGGACCCCACGAGCAGTACTTC. This translates into CSVAGPHEQYF. The rearrangement links TRBV29-1 to TRBJ2-7; tentative D call: TRBD2 (6 bases). The V end lost 6 bases, the J end lost 5 bases, and 11 bases lay between the germline ends. This CDR3 region has 11 residues. Germline V gene sequence: CDR1 SQVTM, CDR2 ANQGSEA.

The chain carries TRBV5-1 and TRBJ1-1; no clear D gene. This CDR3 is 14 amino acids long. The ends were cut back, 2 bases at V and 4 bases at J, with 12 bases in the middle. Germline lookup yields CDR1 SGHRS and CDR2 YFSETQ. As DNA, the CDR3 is TGCGCCAGCAGCTTCCTTGGGGTCGGCACTGAAGCTTTCTTT. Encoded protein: CASSFLGVGTEAFF.

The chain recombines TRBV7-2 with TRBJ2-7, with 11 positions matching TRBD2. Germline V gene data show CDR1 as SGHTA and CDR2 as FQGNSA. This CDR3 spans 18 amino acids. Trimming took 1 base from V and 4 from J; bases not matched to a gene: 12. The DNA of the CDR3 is TGTGCCAGCAGCTTAGGAATTAGAAGACTAGCGGGGCAGTACGAGCAGTACTTC. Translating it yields CASSLGIRRLAGQYEQYF.

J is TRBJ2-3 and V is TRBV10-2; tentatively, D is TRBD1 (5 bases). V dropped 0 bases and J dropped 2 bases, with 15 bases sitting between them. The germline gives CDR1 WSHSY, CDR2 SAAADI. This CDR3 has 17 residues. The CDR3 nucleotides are TGCGCCAGCAGTGAGTCGACGTGGGGCCCCCACACAGATACGCAGTATTTT. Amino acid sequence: CASSESTWGPHTDTQYF.

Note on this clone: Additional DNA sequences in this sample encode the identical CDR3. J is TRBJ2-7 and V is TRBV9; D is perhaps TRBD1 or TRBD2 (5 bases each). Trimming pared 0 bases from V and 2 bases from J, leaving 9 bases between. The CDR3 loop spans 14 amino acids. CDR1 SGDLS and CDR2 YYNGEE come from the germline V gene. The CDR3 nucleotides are TGTGCCAGCAGCGTAGGGGGGACCACCTACGAGCAGTACTTC. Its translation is CASSVGGTTYEQYF. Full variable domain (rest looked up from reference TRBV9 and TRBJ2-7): DSGVTQTPKHLITATGQRVTLRCSPRSGDLSVYWYQQSLDQGLQFLIQYYNGEERAKGNILERFSAQQFPDLHSELNLSSLELGDSALYFCASSVGGTTYEQYFGPGTRLTVT.